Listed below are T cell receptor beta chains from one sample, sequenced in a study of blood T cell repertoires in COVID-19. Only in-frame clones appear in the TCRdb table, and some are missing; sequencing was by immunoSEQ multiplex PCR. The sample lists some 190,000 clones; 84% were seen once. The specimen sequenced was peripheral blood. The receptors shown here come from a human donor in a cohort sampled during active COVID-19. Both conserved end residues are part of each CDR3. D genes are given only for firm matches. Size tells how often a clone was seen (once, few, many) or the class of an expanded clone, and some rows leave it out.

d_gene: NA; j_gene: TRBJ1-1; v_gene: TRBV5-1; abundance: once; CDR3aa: CASSLTQGNTEAFF; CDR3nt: TGCGCCAGCAGCCTCACACAGGGGAACACTGAAGCTTTCTTT
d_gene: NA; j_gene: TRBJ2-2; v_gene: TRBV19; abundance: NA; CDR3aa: CASSIGQGSVPTGELFF; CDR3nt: TGTGCCAGTAGTATCGGGCAGGGGTCGGTCCCCACCGGGGAGCTGTTTTTT
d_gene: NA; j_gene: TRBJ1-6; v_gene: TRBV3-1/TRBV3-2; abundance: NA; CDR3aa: CASSQDRGRFNSPLHF; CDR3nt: TGTGCCAGCAGCCAAGATAGGGGCAGATTTAATTCACCCCTCCACTTT
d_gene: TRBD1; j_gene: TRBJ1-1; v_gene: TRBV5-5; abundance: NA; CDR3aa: CASSLALGQGAVGTEAFF; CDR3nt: TGTGCCAGCAGCTTGGCCTTGGGACAGGGGGCGGTTGGGACTGAAGCTTTCTTT
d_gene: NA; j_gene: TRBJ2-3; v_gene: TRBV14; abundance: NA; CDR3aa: CASSQLFGRGITDTQYF; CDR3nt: TGTGCCAGCAGCCAATTGTTCGGGCGGGGAATCACAGATACGCAGTATTTT
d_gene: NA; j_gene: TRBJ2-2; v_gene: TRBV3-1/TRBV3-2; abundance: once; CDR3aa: CASSLDRLPGELFF; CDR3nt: TGTGCCAGCAGCCTAGACAGACTTCCCGGGGAGCTGTTTTTT
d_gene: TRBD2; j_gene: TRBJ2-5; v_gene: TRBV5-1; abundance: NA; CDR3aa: CASSLRASGKEETQYF; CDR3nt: TGCGCCAGCAGCTTGAGGGCTAGCGGTAAGGAGGAGACCCAGTACTTC
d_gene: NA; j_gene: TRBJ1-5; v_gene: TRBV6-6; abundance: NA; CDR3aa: CASSYVGGLRPQHF; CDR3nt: TGTGCCAGCAGTTATGTCGGGGGGTTGAGGCCCCAGCATTTT
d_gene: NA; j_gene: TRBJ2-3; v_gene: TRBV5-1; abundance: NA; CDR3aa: CASSVTSPDTQYF; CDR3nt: TGCGCCAGCAGCGTAACTAGCCCAGATACGCAGTATTTT
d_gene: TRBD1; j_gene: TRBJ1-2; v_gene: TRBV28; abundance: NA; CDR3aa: CASSPSTRTARGTF; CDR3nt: TGTGCCAGCAGTCCCTCAACCCGGACGGCCAGGGGGACCTTC
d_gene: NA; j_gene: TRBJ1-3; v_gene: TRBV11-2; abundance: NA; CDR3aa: CASSLDRAAGNTIYF; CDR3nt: TGTGCCAGCAGCTTAGATCGCGCAGCGGGAAACACCATATATTTT
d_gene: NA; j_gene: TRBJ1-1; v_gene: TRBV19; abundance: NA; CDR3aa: CASRPGPNRNTEAFF; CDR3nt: TGTGCCAGTAGACCGGGTCCGAATAGGAACACTGAAGCTTTCTTT
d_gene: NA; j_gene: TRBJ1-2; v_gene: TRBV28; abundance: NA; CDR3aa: CASCLIANGYTF; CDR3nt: TGTGCCAGCTGTTTGATAGCGAATGGCTACACCTTC
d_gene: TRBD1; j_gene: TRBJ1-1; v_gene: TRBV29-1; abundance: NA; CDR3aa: CSVGDRVIPEAFF; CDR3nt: TGCAGCGTTGGGGACAGGGTGATCCCTGAAGCTTTCTTT
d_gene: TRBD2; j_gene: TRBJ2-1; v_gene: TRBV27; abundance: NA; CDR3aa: CASSNWGLAGFNEQFF; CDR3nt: TGTGCCAGCAGTAACTGGGGACTAGCGGGGTTCAATGAGCAGTTCTTC
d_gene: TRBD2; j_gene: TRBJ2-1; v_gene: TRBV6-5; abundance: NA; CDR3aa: CASSYYPSGGGGRQFF; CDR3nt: TGTGCCAGCAGTTACTATCCCAGCGGGGGGGGCGGGAGGCAGTTCTTC
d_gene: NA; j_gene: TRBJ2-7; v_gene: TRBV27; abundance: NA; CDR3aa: CASLSNLTYEQYF; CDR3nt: TGTGCCAGCTTGTCTAACCTGACCTACGAGCAGTACTTC
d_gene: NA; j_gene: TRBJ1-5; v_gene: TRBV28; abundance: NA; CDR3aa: CASSWTGSNQPQHF; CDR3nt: TGTGCCAGCAGTTGGACTGGGAGCAATCAGCCCCAGCATTTT
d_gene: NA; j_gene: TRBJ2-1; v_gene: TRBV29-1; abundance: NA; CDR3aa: CSVGAPYNEQFF; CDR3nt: TGCAGCGTTGGCGCCCCCTACAATGAGCAGTTCTTC
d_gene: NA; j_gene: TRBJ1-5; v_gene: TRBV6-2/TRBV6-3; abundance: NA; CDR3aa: CASSSTGTGQPQHF; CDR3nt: TGTGCCAGCAGTTCTACAGGGACGGGCCAGCCCCAGCATTTT
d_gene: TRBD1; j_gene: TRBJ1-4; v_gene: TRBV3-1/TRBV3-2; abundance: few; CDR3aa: CASSQVTGDEKLFF; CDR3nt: TGTGCCAGCAGCCAAGTTACAGGGGACGAAAAACTGTTTTTT
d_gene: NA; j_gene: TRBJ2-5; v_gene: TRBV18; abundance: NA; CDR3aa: CASSQDREGQETQYF; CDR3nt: TGTGCCAGCTCCCAGGACAGGGAGGGCCAAGAGACCCAGTACTTC